The 5 T cell receptor beta chains below come from one sample, sequenced in a study of graft-versus-host responses after intestinal transplantation. Sequenced by immunoSEQ multiplex PCR; TCRdb stores in-frame clones only, minus some. Of 19,000 or so clones listed, 86% were seen once; the top ten hold 9.4%. Here the sequenced sample was PBMCs, taken about 230 days after intestinal transplant. These receptors were collected from a human patient who received an intestinal transplant, so some T cells may come from the graft donor.

The chain uses TRBV30 and TRBJ1-6; tentative D call: TRBD1 (5 bases). The CDR3 sequence is 14 residues long. CDR1 is GTSNPN, CDR2 SVGIG, per germline (reference sequence). Trimming left V 0 bases short and J 8 bases short, with 11 bases between. The CDR3 sequence is CAWSVRVGDSPLHF. CDR3 bases: TGTGCCTGGAGTGTCAGGGTAGGAGATTCACCCCTCCACTTT.

In DNA, the CDR3 is TGTGCCAGCAGTCCCCGGGACACGACCTATGGCTACACCTTC. It encodes CASSPRDTTYGYTF. This rearrangement joins TRBV27 to TRBJ1-2; D may be TRBD1 (6 bases). The CDR3 is 14 amino acids. Germline V gene sequence: CDR1 MNHEY, CDR2 SMNVEV (reference sequence). Trimming removed 5 bases at V and 4 bases at J, with 14 bases between.

The rearrangement uses TRBV5-3 and TRBJ1-5; D is ambiguous. Being an ORF, TRBV5-3 has a function that is uncertain. The ends were cut back, 2 bases at V and 4 bases at J, with 10 bases in the middle. The CDR3 runs 14 residues. CDR3 in DNA: TGTGCCAGAAGCTTTAAGGGAGGAAATCAGCCCCAGCATTTT. Translation gives CARSFKGGNQPQHF.

This clone was observed a handful of times. The J gene is TRBJ2-3, the V gene TRBV6-4, with 7 bases identical to TRBD1. There are 14 residues in the CDR3. V was clipped by 4 bases and J by 4 bases; unmatched bases: 5. Germline assignment: CDR1 MRHNA and CDR2 SNTAGT. The CDR3 reads CASSGGGSADTQYF. CDR3 in DNA: TGTGCCAGCAGTGGAGGGGGCTCTGCAGATACGCAGTATTTT.

The rearrangement uses TRBV7-2 and TRBJ1-2, with D hard to call. Germline CDR1 reads SGHTA; CDR2 reads FQGNSA. V was trimmed by 0 bases and J by 2 bases, leaving 4 bases between them. The CDR3 sequence is 13 residues long. CDR3 DNA: TGTGCCAGCAGCTTAGCAGGGAACTATGGCTACACCTTC. It is translated as CASSLAGNYGYTF.